These T cell receptor beta chains were read from a single sample in a study of blood T cells in healthy people across ages. MiXCR, applied by TCRdb to the 5' RACE reads, yields one record per CDR3 protein. The sample includes 1,500,000 or so distinct CDR3 sequences, 40% to 45% of them seen just once. The sequenced material came from blood. The source is a young woman in good health. The CDR3 runs from the conserved cysteine through the conserved F or W. A D gene is named only where the DNA matches it firmly. Some rows mark clone size as missing; the rest say once, few, many or name a class of expanded clone.

CATSDGQGLNTEAFF	TGTGCCACCAGTGACGGACAGGGGTTGAACACTGAAGCTTTCTTT	TRBD1	TRBJ1-1	once	TRBV24-1
CASSLDRGLHNEQFF	TGTGCCAGCAGTTTGGACAGGGGGCTTCACAATGAGCAGTTCTTC	TRBD1	TRBJ2-1	NA	TRBV12-3/TRBV12-4
CVSSLGPVEGYTF	TGTGTCAGCAGCTTAGGACCTGTCGAAGGCTACACCTTC	NA	TRBJ1-2	once	TRBV11-2
CASSFKGGSNEQYF	TGTGCCAGCAGCTTTAAAGGGGGCTCGAACGAGCAGTACTTC	TRBD1	TRBJ2-7	NA	TRBV7-2
CSVEVVDTQYF	TGCAGCGTTGAAGTGGTAGATACGCAGTATTTT	NA	TRBJ2-3	few	TRBV29-1
CASSSGQDSYNEQFF	TGTGCCAGCAGTTCCGGACAGGACTCCTACAATGAGCAGTTCTTC	TRBD1	TRBJ2-1	few	TRBV28
CASSLQAGGGIADTQYF	TGTGCCAGCAGCTTACAAGCGGGCGGGGGGATAGCAGATACGCAGTATTTT	TRBD2	TRBJ2-3	few	TRBV7-2
CSVLPRLVTYNEQFF	TGCAGTGTTCTACCTCGACTCGTCACGTACAATGAGCAGTTCTTC	NA	TRBJ2-1	NA	TRBV20-1
CASSFTQGSDTQYF	TGTGCCAGCAGTTTTACACAGGGTTCGGATACGCAGTATTTT	NA	TRBJ2-3	NA	TRBV27
CSATSGGGLNEQFF	TGCAGTGCTACCAGCGGGGGCGGGTTAAATGAGCAGTTCTTC	TRBD2	TRBJ2-1	few	TRBV20-1
CASSFSKAPGLYEQYF	TGCGCCAGCAGCTTTAGTAAGGCTCCGGGTCTATACGAGCAGTACTTC	NA	TRBJ2-7	few	TRBV5-1
CASMDGAGANVLTF	TGTGCCAGTATGGACGGAGCTGGGGCCAACGTCCTGACTTTC	NA	TRBJ2-6	NA	TRBV27
CSVEQGYEQFF	TGCAGCGTGGAACAGGGTTATGAGCAGTTCTTC	NA	TRBJ2-1	few	TRBV29-1
CSVAGSFKETQYF	TGCAGCGTTGCGGGGTCCTTTAAAGAGACCCAGTACTTC	NA	TRBJ2-5	NA	TRBV29-1
CASSYYPGAMNTEAFF	TGTGCCAGCAGTTACTACCCAGGGGCCATGAACACTGAAGCTTTCTTT	NA	TRBJ1-1	few	TRBV6-2/TRBV6-3
CSARVGGVYNEQFF	TGCAGTGCTAGAGTAGGCGGGGTCTACAATGAGCAGTTCTTC	NA	TRBJ2-1	few	TRBV20-1
CSAKGLAGGPYNEQFF	TGCAGTGCTAAGGGACTAGCGGGAGGGCCTTACAATGAGCAGTTCTTC	TRBD2	TRBJ2-1	NA	TRBV20-1
CASSFDRGVAFF	TGTGCCAGCAGCTTCGACAGGGGAGTAGCTTTCTTT	TRBD1	TRBJ1-1	few	TRBV12-3/TRBV12-4
CASSVEGDLYEQYF	TGTGCCAGCAGCGTAGAAGGGGACCTCTACGAGCAGTACTTC	NA	TRBJ2-7	few	TRBV9
CSARDRQQPSSYNEQFF	TGCAGTGCTAGAGATAGACAGCAACCGAGCTCCTACAATGAGCAGTTCTTC	NA	TRBJ2-1	NA	TRBV20-1
CASSQAGLVTDTQYF	TGTGCCAGCAGCCAAGCGGGACTAGTAACGGATACGCAGTATTTT	TRBD2	TRBJ2-3	many	TRBV3-1
CATSEGAGYNEQYF	TGTGCCACCAGTGAAGGGGCCGGGTACAATGAGCAGTACTTC	NA	TRBJ2-7	NA	TRBV24-1
CATSRADSQETQYF	TGTGCCACCAGCAGGGCGGACAGCCAAGAGACCCAGTACTTC	NA	TRBJ2-5	NA	TRBV15
CASSAGGSKYEQYF	TGTGCCAGCAGCGCGGGCGGGAGTAAATACGAGCAGTACTTC	TRBD2	TRBJ2-7	NA	TRBV7-2
CSARVAGESPYEQYF	TGCAGTGCTAGAGTAGCGGGGGAAAGCCCCTACGAGCAGTACTTC	TRBD2	TRBJ2-7	NA	TRBV20-1
CASSQGWLGYNEQFF	TGTGCCAGCAGCCAAGGCTGGCTCGGCTACAATGAGCAGTTCTTC	NA	TRBJ2-1	NA	TRBV3-1
CASSFPIDRGRNEQFF	TGTGCCAGCAGTTTCCCCATCGACAGGGGGCGCAATGAGCAGTTCTTC	TRBD1	TRBJ2-1	NA	TRBV12-3/TRBV12-4
CASSYLRSGTAGYTF	TGTGCCAGCAGTTACCTTCGCTCAGGTACTGCTGGCTACACCTTC	NA	TRBJ1-2	NA	TRBV6-5
CASSVAGGYGYTF	TGTGCCAGCAGCGTAGCTGGGGGCTATGGCTACACCTTC	NA	TRBJ1-2	many	TRBV9
CASSLVFGAGRNEQYF	TGTGCCAGCAGCTTAGTCTTCGGGGCAGGAAGAAACGAGCAGTACTTC	NA	TRBJ2-7	NA	TRBV7-6
CASTDRLALDTQYF	TGTGCCAGCACCGACAGGCTAGCGCTAGATACGCAGTATTTT	NA	TRBJ2-3	NA	TRBV6-2/TRBV6-3
CASSVEGGGSYEQYF	TGTGCCAGCAGCGTAGAGGGGGGAGGCTCCTACGAGCAGTACTTC	NA	TRBJ2-7	NA	TRBV9
CASSWGRGGEQFF	TGTGCCAGCAGTTGGGGTAGGGGTGGTGAGCAGTTCTTC	NA	TRBJ2-1	few	TRBV6-5
CASSPREASYNEQFF	TGTGCCAGCAGTCCCCGGGAGGCTTCCTACAATGAGCAGTTCTTC	TRBD2	TRBJ2-1	NA	TRBV6-2/TRBV6-3
CASRDSRGNQPQHF	TGTGCCAGCAGGGACAGTCGGGGCAATCAGCCCCAGCATTTT	NA	TRBJ1-5	NA	TRBV12-3/TRBV12-4
CASSLICGQFF	TGTGCCAGCAGCTTAATCTGCGGGCAGTTCTTC	NA	TRBJ2-1	few	TRBV11-2
CASSLGLARYNEQYF	TGTGCCAGCAGCTTAGGACTAGCGAGATACAATGAGCAGTACTTC	TRBD2	TRBJ2-7	few	TRBV7-6
CVSSSAPDSNQPQHF	TGTGTCAGCAGCTCCGCCCCGGACAGCAATCAGCCCCAGCATTTT	NA	TRBJ1-5	once	TRBV7-4
CATSRDSWDRDTYGYTF	TGTGCCACCAGCAGAGATTCCTGGGACAGAGATACTTATGGCTATACCTTC	TRBD1	TRBJ1-2	few	TRBV15
CASSSMASSYGQYF	TGTGCCAGCAGCTCCATGGCCTCCTCCTACGGGCAGTACTTC	NA	TRBJ2-7	NA	TRBV7-2
CASSPDGNLYGYTF	TGTGCCAGCAGCCCCGACGGTAACCTCTATGGCTACACCTTC	NA	TRBJ1-2	few	TRBV7-2
CASSYGVVGNEQFF	TGTGCCAGCAGTTACGGGGTGGTAGGAAATGAGCAGTTCTTC	NA	TRBJ2-1	many	TRBV6-6
CASSSLSEQYF	TGTGCCAGCAGCTCCCTAAGCGAGCAGTACTTC	NA	TRBJ2-7	many	TRBV7-8
CSALRGQGAYEQYF	TGCAGCGCCCTGAGAGGACAGGGGGCTTACGAGCAGTACTTC	TRBD1	TRBJ2-7	many	TRBV29-1
CASSFTSGRGQETQYF	TGTGCCAGCAGCTTCACTAGCGGTCGGGGACAAGAGACCCAGTACTTC	TRBD2	TRBJ2-5	NA	TRBV7-6
CASRLGGNTEAFF	TGTGCCAGCAGACTGGGGGGCAACACTGAAGCTTTCTTT	NA	TRBJ1-1	few	TRBV7-6
CASSTGLNEQFF	TGTGCCAGCAGTACAGGGTTGAATGAGCAGTTCTTC	NA	TRBJ2-1	few	TRBV11-2
CAAQSGIYEQYF	TGTGCCGCCCAGTCGGGGATCTACGAGCAGTACTTC	NA	TRBJ2-7	few	TRBV6-1
CASSDAPWSGNTIYF	TGTGCCAGCAGCGACGCTCCCTGGTCTGGAAACACCATATATTTT	NA	TRBJ1-3	NA	TRBV6-2/TRBV6-3
CASQGRDASNYGYTF	TGTGCCAGCCAGGGTCGGGACGCATCTAACTATGGCTACACCTTC	NA	TRBJ1-2	NA	TRBV3-1
CAISESKAGGGNEQFF	TGTGCCATCAGTGAGTCGAAAGCGGGAGGAGGTAATGAGCAGTTCTTC	TRBD2	TRBJ2-1	NA	TRBV10-3
CASSVRVGDTQYF	TGTGCCAGCAGTGTCAGGGTTGGAGATACGCAGTATTTT	NA	TRBJ2-3	few	TRBV6-1